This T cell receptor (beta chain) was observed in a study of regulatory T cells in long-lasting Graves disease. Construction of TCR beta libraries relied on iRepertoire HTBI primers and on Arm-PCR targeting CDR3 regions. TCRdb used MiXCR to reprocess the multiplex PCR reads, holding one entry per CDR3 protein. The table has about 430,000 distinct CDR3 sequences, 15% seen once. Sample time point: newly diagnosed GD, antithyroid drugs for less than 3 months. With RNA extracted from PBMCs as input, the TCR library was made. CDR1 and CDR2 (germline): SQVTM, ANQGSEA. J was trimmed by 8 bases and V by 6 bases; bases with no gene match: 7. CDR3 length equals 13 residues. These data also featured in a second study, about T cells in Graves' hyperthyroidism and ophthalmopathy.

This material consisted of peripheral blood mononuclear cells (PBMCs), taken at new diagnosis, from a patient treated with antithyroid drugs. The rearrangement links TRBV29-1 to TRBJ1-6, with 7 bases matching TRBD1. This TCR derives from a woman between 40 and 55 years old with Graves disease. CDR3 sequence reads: CSVATGRDSPLHF. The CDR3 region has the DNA TGCAGCGTGGCGACAGGGAGAGATTCACCCCTCCACTTT.